What follows are 2 T cell receptor beta chains derived from one specimen sequenced in a study of blood T cell repertoires in COVID-19. The assay was immunoSEQ multiplex PCR, and TCRdb's table has in-frame clones only and misses some. The data hold more than 150,000 clones, with 84% observed a single time. The sequenced sample was peripheral blood. These receptor sequences come from a woman in her 50s with acute or convalescent COVID-19.

This chain uses TRBV5-5 with TRBJ1-2, with TRBD1 matching 8 bases. Germline V CDR1 and CDR2: SGHKS, YYEKEE (reference sequence). The V and J ends lost 3 bases and 10 bases, in that order; junction bases with no gene match: 5. This CDR3 comprises 12 residues. In nucleotides, the CDR3 is TGTGCCAGCAGCTCCGACAGGGGACCCTACACCTTC. Protein: CASSSDRGPYTF.

The gene calls are TRBV5-4 and TRBJ2-5, with 7 bases identical to TRBD1. V shed 4 bases, J shed 3 bases, and the junction held 3 bases outside the gene matches. The CDR3 contains 13 residues. Germline CDR1 and CDR2: SGHNT and YYREEE (reference sequence). The CDR3 sequence: CASSPDREETQYF. The CDR3 DNA is TGTGCCAGCAGCCCCGACAGGGAAGAGACCCAGTACTTC.